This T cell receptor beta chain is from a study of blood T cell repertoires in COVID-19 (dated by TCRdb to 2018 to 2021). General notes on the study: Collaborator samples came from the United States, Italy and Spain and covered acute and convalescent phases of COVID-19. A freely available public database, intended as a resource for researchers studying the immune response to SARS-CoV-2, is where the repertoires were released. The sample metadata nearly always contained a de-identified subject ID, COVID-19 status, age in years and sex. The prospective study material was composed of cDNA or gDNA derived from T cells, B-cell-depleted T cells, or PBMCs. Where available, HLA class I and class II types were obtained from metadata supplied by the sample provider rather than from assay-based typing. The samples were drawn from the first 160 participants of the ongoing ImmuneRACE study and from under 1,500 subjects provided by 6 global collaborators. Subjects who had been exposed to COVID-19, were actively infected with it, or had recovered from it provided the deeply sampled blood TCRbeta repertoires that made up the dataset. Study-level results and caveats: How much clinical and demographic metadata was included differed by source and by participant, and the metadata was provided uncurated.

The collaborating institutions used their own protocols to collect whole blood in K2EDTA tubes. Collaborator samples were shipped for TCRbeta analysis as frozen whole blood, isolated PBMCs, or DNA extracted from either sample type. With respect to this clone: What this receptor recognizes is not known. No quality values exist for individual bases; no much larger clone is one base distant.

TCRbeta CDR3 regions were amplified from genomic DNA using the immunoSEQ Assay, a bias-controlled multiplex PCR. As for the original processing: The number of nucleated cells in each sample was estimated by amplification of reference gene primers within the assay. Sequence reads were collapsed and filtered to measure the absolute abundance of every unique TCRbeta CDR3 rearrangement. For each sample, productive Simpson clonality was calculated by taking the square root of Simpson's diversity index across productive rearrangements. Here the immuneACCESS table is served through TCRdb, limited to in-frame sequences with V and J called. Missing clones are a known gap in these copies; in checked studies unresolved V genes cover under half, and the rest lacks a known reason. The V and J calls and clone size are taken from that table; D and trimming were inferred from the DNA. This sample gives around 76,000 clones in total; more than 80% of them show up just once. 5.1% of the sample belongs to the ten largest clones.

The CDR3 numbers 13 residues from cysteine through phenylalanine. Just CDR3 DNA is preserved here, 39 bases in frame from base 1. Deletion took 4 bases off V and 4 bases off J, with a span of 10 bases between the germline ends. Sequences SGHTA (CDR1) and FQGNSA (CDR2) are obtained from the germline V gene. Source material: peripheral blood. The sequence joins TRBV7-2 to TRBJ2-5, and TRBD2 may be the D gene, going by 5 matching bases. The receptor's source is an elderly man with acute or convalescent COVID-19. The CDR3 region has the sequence CASSSGYGETQYF. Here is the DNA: TGTGCCAGCAGCTCGGGATATGGAGAGACCCAGTACTTC.